The clone carrying this T cell receptor (beta chain) was found many times. Its matching antigen is unknown. Amplified TCR beta CDR3 regions came from RNA transcripts. Researchers ran a first-round RT-PCR on the TCR CDR3 using the HTBI primer set. TCRdb redid the calling of the multiplex PCR reads with MiXCR, one entry per CDR3 protein. The sample lists around 340,000 distinct CDR3 sequences; roughly 14% were seen once. This sample was included in a study of T cells in Graves' hyperthyroidism and ophthalmopathy. Study-wide points: Patients with ophthalmopathy were separated from those with stable hyperthyroidism by a 13 V-J model.

In patients aged 18 to 65, hyperthyroidism was newly diagnosed, with duration under 2 months. Clinicians diagnosed patients from clinical symptoms, serum thyroxine and TRAb, thyroid ultrasound and orbital computed tomography. The clonotype comes from a woman in her twenties or thirties with Graves' hyperthyroidism. The sample taken for sequencing was blood.

The CDR3 reads CASRQIAGGGTGELFF. The CDR3 coding sequence is TGTGCCAGCCGGCAGATAGCGGGAGGAGGCACCGGGGAGCTGTTTTTT. The rearrangement links TRBV2 to TRBJ2-2, with 10 bases that match TRBD2. The junction had 10 bases not matched to a gene; V was cut back by 8 bases and J by 4 bases. CDR3 length: 16 residues. The germline V gene has CDR1 SNHLY and CDR2 FYNNEI.